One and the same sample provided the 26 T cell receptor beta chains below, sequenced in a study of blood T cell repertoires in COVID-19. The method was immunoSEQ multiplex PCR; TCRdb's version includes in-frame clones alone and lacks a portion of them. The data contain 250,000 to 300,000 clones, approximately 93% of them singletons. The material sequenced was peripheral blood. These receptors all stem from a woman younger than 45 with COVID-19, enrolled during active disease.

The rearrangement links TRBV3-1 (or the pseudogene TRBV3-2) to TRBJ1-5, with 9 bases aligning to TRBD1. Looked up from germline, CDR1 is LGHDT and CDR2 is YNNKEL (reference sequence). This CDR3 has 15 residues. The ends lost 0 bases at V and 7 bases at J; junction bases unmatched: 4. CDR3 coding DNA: TGTGCCAGCAGCCAAGATTGGGGACAGGGACAGCCCCAGCATTTT. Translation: CASSQDWGQGQPQHF.

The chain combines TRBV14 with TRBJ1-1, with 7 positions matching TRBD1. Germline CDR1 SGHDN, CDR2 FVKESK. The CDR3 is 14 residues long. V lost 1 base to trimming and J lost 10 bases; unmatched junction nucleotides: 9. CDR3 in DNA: TGTGCCAGCAGCCAAGTGCTGGGGACAGTAGGAGCTTTCTTT. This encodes CASSQVLGTVGAFF.

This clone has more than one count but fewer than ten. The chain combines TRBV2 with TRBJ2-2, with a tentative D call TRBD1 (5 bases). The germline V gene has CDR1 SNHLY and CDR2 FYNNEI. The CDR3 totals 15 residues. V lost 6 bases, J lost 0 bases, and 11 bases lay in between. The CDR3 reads CASRPGITNTGELFF. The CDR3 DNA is TGTGCCAGCAGGCCAGGGATCACGAACACCGGGGAGCTGTTTTTT.

The CDR3 sequence: CASSYSQGWNSPLHF. The CDR3 nucleotides are TGTGCCAGCAGTTATTCACAGGGCTGGAATTCACCCCTCCACTTT. The chain combines TRBV6-5 with TRBJ1-6; a possible D gene is TRBD1 (6 bases). Germline V gene data show CDR1 as MNHEY and CDR2 as SVGAGI. V was trimmed by 3 bases and J by 7 bases, leaving 13 bases between them. The length of the CDR3 is 15 residues.

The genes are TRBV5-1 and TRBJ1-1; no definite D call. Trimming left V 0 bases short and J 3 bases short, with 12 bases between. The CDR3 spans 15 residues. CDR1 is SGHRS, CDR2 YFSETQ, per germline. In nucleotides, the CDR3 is TGCGCCAGCAGCTTGGATATCGGGGAGCACACTGAAGCTTTCTTT. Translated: CASSLDIGEHTEAFF.

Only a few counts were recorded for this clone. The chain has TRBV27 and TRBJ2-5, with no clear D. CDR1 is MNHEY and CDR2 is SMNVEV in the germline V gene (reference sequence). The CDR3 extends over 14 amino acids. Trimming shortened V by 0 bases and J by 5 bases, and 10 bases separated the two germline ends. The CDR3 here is CASSLSGPAETQYF. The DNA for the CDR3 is TGTGCCAGCAGTTTATCGGGCCCCGCGGAGACCCAGTACTTC.

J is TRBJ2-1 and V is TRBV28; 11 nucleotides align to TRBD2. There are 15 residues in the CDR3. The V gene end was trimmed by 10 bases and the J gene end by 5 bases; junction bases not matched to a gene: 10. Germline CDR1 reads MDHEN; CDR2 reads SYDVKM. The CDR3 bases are TGTGCCACCCAACCCACTAGCGGGAGCGACAATGAGCAGTTCTTC. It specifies CATQPTSGSDNEQFF.

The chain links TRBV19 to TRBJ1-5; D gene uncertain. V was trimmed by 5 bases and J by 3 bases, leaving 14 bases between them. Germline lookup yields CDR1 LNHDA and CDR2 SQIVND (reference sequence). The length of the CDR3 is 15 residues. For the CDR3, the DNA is TGTGCCAGTAGTGAAGAGGTAACCCACAATCAGCCCCAGCATTTT. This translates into CASSEEVTHNQPQHF.

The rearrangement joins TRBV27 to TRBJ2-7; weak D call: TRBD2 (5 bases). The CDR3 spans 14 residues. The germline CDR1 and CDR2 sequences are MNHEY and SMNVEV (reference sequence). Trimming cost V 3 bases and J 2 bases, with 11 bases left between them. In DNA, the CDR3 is TGTGCCAGCAGTTTTGGCGGGTCCCCCTACGAGCAGTACTTC. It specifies CASSFGGSPYEQYF.

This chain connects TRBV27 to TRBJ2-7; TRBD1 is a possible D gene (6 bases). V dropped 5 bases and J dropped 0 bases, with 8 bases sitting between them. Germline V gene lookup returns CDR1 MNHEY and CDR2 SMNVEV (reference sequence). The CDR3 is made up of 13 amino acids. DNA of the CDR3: TGTGCCAGCAGTGCGGACAGCTCCTACGAGCAGTACTTC. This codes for CASSADSSYEQYF.

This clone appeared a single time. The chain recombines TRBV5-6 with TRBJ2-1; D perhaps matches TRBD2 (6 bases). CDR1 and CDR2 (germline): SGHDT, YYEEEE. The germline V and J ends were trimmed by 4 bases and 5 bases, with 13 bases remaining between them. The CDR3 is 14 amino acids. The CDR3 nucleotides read TGTGCCAGCAGCCCCGTTACGGGAGACAATGAGCAGTTCTTC. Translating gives CASSPVTGDNEQFF.

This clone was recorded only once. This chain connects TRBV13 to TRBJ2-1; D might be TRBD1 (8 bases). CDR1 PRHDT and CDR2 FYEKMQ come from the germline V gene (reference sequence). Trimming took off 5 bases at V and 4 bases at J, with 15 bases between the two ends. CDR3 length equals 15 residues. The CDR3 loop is CASSLGQGGYNEQFF. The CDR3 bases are TGTGCCAGCAGCCTCGGACAGGGAGGGTACAATGAGCAGTTCTTC.

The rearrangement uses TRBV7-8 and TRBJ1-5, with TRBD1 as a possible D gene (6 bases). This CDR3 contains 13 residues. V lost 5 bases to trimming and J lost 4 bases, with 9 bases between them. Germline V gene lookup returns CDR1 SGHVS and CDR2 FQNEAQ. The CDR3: CASSRDRNQPQHF. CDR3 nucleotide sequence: TGTGCCAGCAGCCGCGACAGGAATCAGCCCCAGCATTTT.

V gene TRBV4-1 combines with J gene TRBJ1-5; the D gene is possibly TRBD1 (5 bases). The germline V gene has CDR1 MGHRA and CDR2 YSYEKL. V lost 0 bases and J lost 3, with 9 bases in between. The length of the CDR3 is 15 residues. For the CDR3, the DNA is TGCGCCAGCAGCCAAGAGGGGGGTTACAATCAGCCCCAGCATTTT. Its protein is CASSQEGGYNQPQHF.

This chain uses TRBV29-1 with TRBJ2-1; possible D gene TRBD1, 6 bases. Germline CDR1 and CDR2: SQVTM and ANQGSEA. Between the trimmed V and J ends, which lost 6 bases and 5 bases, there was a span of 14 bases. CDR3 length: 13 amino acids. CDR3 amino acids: CSVCSDRNNEQFF. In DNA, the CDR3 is TGCAGCGTATGTTCCGACAGGAACAATGAGCAGTTCTTC.

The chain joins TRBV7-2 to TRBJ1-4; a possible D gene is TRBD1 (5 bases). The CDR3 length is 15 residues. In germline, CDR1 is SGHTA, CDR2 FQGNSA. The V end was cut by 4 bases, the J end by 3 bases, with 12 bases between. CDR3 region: CASSSTGGANEKLFF. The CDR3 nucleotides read TGTGCCAGCAGCTCCACAGGCGGGGCTAATGAAAAACTGTTTTTT.

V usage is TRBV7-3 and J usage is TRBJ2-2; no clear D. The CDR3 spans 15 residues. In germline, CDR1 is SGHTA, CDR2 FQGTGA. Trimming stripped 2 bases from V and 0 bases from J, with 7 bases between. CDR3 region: CASSLSHTNTGELFF. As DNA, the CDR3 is TGTGCCAGCAGCTTATCGCACACGAACACCGGGGAGCTGTTTTTT.

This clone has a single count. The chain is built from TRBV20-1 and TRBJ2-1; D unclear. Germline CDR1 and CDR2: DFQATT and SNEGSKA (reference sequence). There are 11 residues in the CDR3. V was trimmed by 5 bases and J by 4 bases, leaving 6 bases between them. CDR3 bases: TGCAGTGCTCGCCGGTACAATGAGCAGTTCTTC. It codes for CSARRYNEQFF.

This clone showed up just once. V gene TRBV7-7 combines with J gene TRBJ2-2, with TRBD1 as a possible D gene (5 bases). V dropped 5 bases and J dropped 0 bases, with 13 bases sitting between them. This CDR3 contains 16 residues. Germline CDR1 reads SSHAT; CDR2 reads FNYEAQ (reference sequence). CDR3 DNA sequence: TGTGCCAGCAGCCTCCAGACAGCCTCGAACACCGGGGAGCTGTTTTTT. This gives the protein CASSLQTASNTGELFF.

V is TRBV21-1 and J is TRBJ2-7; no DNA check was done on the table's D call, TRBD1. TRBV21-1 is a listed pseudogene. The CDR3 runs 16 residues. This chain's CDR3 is CASSKTFRTGVSEQYF. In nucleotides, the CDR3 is TGTGCCAGCAGCAAAACATTTAGGACAGGGGTCTCCGAGCAGTACTTC.

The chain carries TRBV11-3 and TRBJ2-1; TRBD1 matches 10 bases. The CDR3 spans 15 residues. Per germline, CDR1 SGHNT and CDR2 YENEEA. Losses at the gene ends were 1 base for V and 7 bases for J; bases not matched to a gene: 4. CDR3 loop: CASSLGGTGANEQFF. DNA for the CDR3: TGTGCCAGCAGCTTAGGGGGGACAGGGGCAAATGAGCAGTTCTTC.

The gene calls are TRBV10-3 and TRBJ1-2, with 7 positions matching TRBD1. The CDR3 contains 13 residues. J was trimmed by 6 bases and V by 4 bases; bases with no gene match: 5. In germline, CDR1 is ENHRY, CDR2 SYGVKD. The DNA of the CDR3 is TGTGCCATCAGTGGGACAGGATGGGATGGCTACACCTTC. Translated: CAISGTGWDGYTF.

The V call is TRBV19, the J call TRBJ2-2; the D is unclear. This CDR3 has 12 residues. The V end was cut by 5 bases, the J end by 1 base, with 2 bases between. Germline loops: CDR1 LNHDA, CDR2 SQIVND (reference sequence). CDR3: CASSRNTGELFF. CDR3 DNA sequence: TGTGCCAGTAGTCGGAACACCGGGGAGCTGTTTTTT.

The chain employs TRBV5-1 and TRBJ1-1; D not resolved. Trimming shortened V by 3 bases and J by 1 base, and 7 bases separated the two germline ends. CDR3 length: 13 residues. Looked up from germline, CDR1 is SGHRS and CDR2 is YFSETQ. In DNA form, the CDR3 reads TGCGCCAGCAGCTCGACACAGAACACTGAAGCTTTCTTT. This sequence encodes CASSSTQNTEAFF.

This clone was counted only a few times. The CDR3 DNA sequence: TGTGCCAGCAGCACCCCGGGCGGGTCGCGTGAGCAGTTCTTC. Its protein product is CASSTPGGSREQFF. The chain has TRBV28 and TRBJ2-1, with a tentative D call TRBD2 (5 bases). The CDR3 has 14 residues. Trimming removed 6 bases at V and 9 bases at J, with 18 bases between. The V gene's germline CDR1 is MDHEN and CDR2 SYDVKM.

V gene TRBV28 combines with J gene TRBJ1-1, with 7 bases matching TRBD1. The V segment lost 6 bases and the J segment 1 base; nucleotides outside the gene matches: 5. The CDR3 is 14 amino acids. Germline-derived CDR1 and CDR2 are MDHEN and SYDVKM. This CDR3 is CASRPGQQNTEAFF. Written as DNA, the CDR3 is TGTGCCAGCAGGCCGGGACAGCAGAACACTGAAGCTTTCTTT.